This T cell receptor (beta chain) was retrieved from a study of PD-1 blockade in classical Hodgkin lymphoma. Findings and limits, study-wide: Baseline diversity was lower in partial responders and progressors than complete responders.

About this clone: The antigen is undetermined.

Stated time point: cycle 4 day 1 (C4D1), after less than 7 weeks of nivolumab. Every patient experienced relapse after autologous stem cell transplantation, and brentuximab vedotin exposure varied. With magnetic negative selection, CD4+ T cells were purified from PBMCs that had been thawed. The assay was immunoSEQ multiplex PCR, and TCRdb's table has in-frame clones only and misses some. Among 15,000 to 20,000 clones listed, around 70% were seen once. This CDR3 spans 15 amino acids. Trimming took off 5 bases at V and 0 bases at J, with 11 bases between the two ends. Germline CDR1 SEHNR, CDR2 FQNEAQ (reference sequence).

The sequence was collected from a human donor with classical Hodgkin lymphoma. The specimen comprised CD4+ T cells from blood, sampled before the fourth cycle of nivolumab. The chain combines TRBV7-9 with TRBJ1-5; D perhaps matches TRBD1 (5 bases). The CDR3 DNA reads as TGTGCCAGCAGCCCGGGGGAGTTTAGCAATCAGCCCCAGCATTTT. This sequence encodes CASSPGEFSNQPQHF.